The 12 T cell receptor beta chains below come from one sample, sequenced in a study of blood T cell repertoires in COVID-19. Produced via immunoSEQ multiplex PCR; TCRdb's table is partial and in-frame only. The sample yields about 220,000 clones, 80% seen once. The sequencing sample was made of peripheral blood. Receptors originate from a woman between 65 and 79 years old with acute or convalescent COVID-19.

This clone was observed once. The chain joins TRBV6-6 to TRBJ2-7, with D possibly matching TRBD2 (6 bases). Germline V gives CDR1 MNHNY, CDR2 SVGAGI (reference sequence). This CDR3 contains 15 residues. Trimming left V 2 bases short and J 0 bases short, with 11 bases between. This CDR3 is CASSYGGLHSYEQYF. The DNA of the CDR3 is TGTGCCAGCAGTTACGGGGGACTTCACTCCTACGAGCAGTACTTC.

This clone was recorded a few times. The V gene is TRBV6-5, the J gene TRBJ1-3, with a tentative D call TRBD1 (5 bases). The CDR3 is 14 amino acids. The V gene's germline CDR1 is MNHEY and CDR2 SVGAGI. V was cut by 6 bases and J by 4 bases, with 13 bases left in between. CDR3 protein: CASSWGRLGNTIYF. The CDR3 bases are TGTGCCAGCAGCTGGGGCCGCCTCGGAAACACCATATATTTT.

V is TRBV5-4 and J is TRBJ2-5, with 12 positions matching TRBD2. After removal of 4 bases from V and 2 bases from J, the junction contained 3 bases not matched to a gene. The germline gives CDR1 SGHNT, CDR2 YYREEE (reference sequence). The CDR3 contains 15 residues. CDR3 in DNA: TGTGCCAGCAGCCCCGGACTAGCGGGGCAAGAGACCCAGTACTTC. It specifies CASSPGLAGQETQYF. The full variable domain, with the rest looked up from reference TRBV5-4 and TRBJ2-5, is ETGVTQSPTHLIKTRGQQVTLRCSSQSGHNTVSWYQQALGQGPQFIFQYYREEENGRGNFPPRFSGLQFPNYSSELNVNALELDDSALYLCASSPGLAGQETQYFGPGTRLLVL.

The rearrangement joins TRBV29-1 to TRBJ1-1; possibly TRBD1 for D (6 bases). The CDR3 is 13 amino acids. Trimming cost V 7 bases and J 6 bases, with 18 bases left between them. The germline CDR1 and CDR2 sequences are SQVTM and ANQGSEA. CDR3 coding DNA: TGCAGCGGGGACATGGCTCGGGATCCTGAAGCTTTCTTT. Its protein product is CSGDMARDPEAFF.

This sequence joins TRBV7-2 and TRBJ1-5; a weak D match, TRBD1 (6 bases). CDR3 length: 15 amino acids. V was clipped by 5 bases and J by 9 bases, with 20 bases between them. The germline gives CDR1 SGHTA, CDR2 FQGNSA. CDR3 nucleotides: TGTGCCAGCAGCACGAGAGACAGGCCCTCCGGGCCCCAGCATTTT. Its translation is CASSTRDRPSGPQHF.

This sequence joins TRBV7-8 and TRBJ1-6; the D is unclear. Germline V gene sequence: CDR1 SGHVS, CDR2 FQNEAQ. Trimming cost V 4 bases and J 5 bases, with 15 bases left between them. The CDR3 is made up of 16 amino acids. This chain's CDR3 is CASSSHSVVNNSPLHF. The CDR3 bases are TGTGCCAGCAGCTCGCACTCGGTGGTTAATAATTCACCCCTCCACTTT.

The chain recombines TRBV6-2 or TRBV6-3 with TRBJ2-3; D remains ambiguous. Trimming removed 7 bases from V and 0 bases from J, with 14 bases in between. This CDR3 spans 15 amino acids. Per the germline V gene, CDR1 is MNHEY and CDR2 is SVGEGT. In nucleotides, the CDR3 is TGTGCCAGCACCCCCGCAGGTTATAGCACAGATACGCAGTATTTT. Its protein is CASTPAGYSTDTQYF.

The chain is built from TRBV10-3 and TRBJ2-1; D gene unclear. In germline, CDR1 is ENHRY, CDR2 SYGVKD. Trimming shortened V by 2 bases and J by 5 bases, and 13 bases separated the two germline ends. The CDR3 runs to 15 residues. In DNA, the CDR3 is TGTGCCATCAGTGAGAACTACGGGTTTAACAATGAGCAGTTCTTC. Its protein is CAISENYGFNNEQFF.

The CDR3 region has the DNA TGTGCCTGGAGGGAGGATGGGAGGTACACTGAAGCTTTCTTT. Residues: CAWREDGRYTEAFF. The chain combines TRBV30 with TRBJ1-1; D gene uncertain. The V gene lost 3 bases and the J gene lost 3 bases, with 14 bases spanning the gap. This CDR3 is 14 amino acids long. Per germline, CDR1 GTSNPN and CDR2 SVGIG (reference sequence).

In regard to this clone: This same CDR3 is encoded by further DNA sequences in the sample. CDR3 region: CASSRDRANSPLHF. DNA for the CDR3: TGTGCCAGCAGTCGCGACAGGGCTAATTCACCCCTCCACTTT. This chain uses TRBV6-5 with TRBJ1-6; TRBD1 matches 7 bases. Unmatched junction bases numbered 4, after V lost 5 bases and J lost 6 bases. Germline CDR1 reads MNHEY; CDR2 reads SVGAGI. The CDR3 loop spans 14 amino acids.

The V call is TRBV5-1, the J call TRBJ2-3; 9 bases are a match to TRBD2. The V gene's germline CDR1 is SGHRS and CDR2 YFSETQ. The CDR3 contains 15 residues. V trimming: 3 bases; J trimming: 3 bases; junction bases outside the gene matches: 5. The DNA of the CDR3 is TGCGCCAGCAGCTCACAGCGGGGGGTAACAGATACGCAGTATTTT. Translating it yields CASSSQRGVTDTQYF.

This sequence joins TRBV5-1 and TRBJ1-2, with D perhaps TRBD1 (6 bases). Germline values: CDR1 SGHRS, CDR2 YFSETQ. This CDR3 is 14 amino acids long. V was shortened by 3 bases and J by 8 bases, with 17 bases between the two germline ends. The CDR3 DNA reads as TGCGCCAGCAGCTCCTCCACAGGGTTGGGGGGCTACACCTTC. As protein: CASSSSTGLGGYTF. The full variable domain, with the rest looked up from reference TRBV5-1 and TRBJ1-2, is KAGVTQTPRYLIKTRGQQVTLSCSPISGHRSVSWYQQTPGQGLQFLFEYFSETQRNKGNFPGRFSGRQFSNSRSEMNVSTLELGDSALYLCASSSSTGLGGYTFGSGTRLTVV.